This TCR beta chain was identified in a study of T cells in Graves' hyperthyroidism and ophthalmopathy. Study-level findings and limits: The model foresaw ophthalmopathy a median around 6.8 months prior to onset.

This clonotype was picked up many times. Antigen unknown. The CDR3 length is 17 residues. Deletions cut 6 bases from V and 2 bases from J, with 20 bases between. Amplified TCR beta CDR3 regions derived from RNA transcripts. The TCR CDR3 first-round RT-PCR relied on the HTBI primer set. TCRdb independently ran MiXCR on the multiplex PCR reads; one entry per CDR3 protein. The sample lists 300,000 to 450,000 distinct CDR3 sequences, 17% occurring once. The specimen was blood. V gene TRBV12-3 or TRBV12-4 combines with J gene TRBJ1-5; weak D call: TRBD1 (6 bases). The receptor was isolated from a woman aged 25-40 years with Graves' hyperthyroidism that later progressed to Graves' ophthalmopathy. Here the CDR3 reads CASSLDRPGTRNQPQHF. The CDR3 bases are TGTGCCAGCAGCCTTGACAGGCCCGGTACCCGCAATCAGCCCCAGCATTTT.